The 26 T cell receptor beta chains given below trace back to one sample, sequenced in a study of cytomegalovirus exposure and HLA in healthy donors. PCR was performed using 60 Vbeta and 13 Jbeta primers. Some clones are missing from TCRdb's copy, which holds only in-frame ones; the method was immunoSEQ multiplex PCR. There are roughly 140,000 clones in the sample; approximately 71% occur only once, and 4% to 6% lies in the top ten. Material: PBMCs. The receptors were sampled from a woman in her forties or fifties in good health and CMV-seronegative.

This chain uses TRBV7-2 with TRBJ1-5; 9 bases are shared with TRBD1. The CDR3 spans 16 residues. V shed 4 bases and J 5 bases; nucleotides not matched to a gene: 9. Germline CDR1 and CDR2: SGHTA and FQGNSA. The DNA for the CDR3 is TGTGCCAGCAGCTCAGTGGGACAGGGACTCTATCAGCCCCAGCATTTT. This gives the protein CASSSVGQGLYQPQHF.

The chain employs TRBV9 and TRBJ2-1, with D maybe TRBD2 (6 bases). In germline, CDR1 is SGDLS, CDR2 YYNGEE. The length of the CDR3 is 16 residues. Trimming stripped 0 bases from V and 2 bases from J, with 12 bases between. This CDR3 is CASSVGGSGTYNEQFF. The CDR3 DNA follows: TGTGCCAGCAGCGTAGGAGGTAGCGGAACCTACAATGAGCAGTTCTTC. Using reference TRBV9 and TRBJ2-1 for the parts outside the CDR3, the full variable domain is DSGVTQTPKHLITATGQRVTLRCSPRSGDLSVYWYQQSLDQGLQFLIQYYNGEERAKGNILERFSAQQFPDLHSELNLSSLELGDSALYFCASSVGGSGTYNEQFFGPGTRLTVL.

The table lists this clone with a count of one. As DNA, the CDR3 is TGTGCCAGCAGTTTGAGGGGGGAAAAACTGTTTTTT. This translates into CASSLRGEKLFF. This chain connects TRBV27 to TRBJ1-4; TRBD1 might be the D (6 bases). Trimming took off 3 bases at V and 8 bases at J, with 7 bases between the two ends. The CDR3 is 12 residues long. Germline V gives CDR1 MNHEY, CDR2 SMNVEV (reference sequence).

This chain links TRBV28 with TRBJ1-2; D unresolved. CDR1 and CDR2 from the germline V gene are MDHEN and SYDVKM. This CDR3 has 14 amino acids. V shed 8 bases and J shed 4 bases, with 17 bases lying between them. CDR3 DNA: TGTGCCAGCGTCGGTCCCGGAGGACTCTATGGCTACACCTTC. Amino acid sequence: CASVGPGGLYGYTF.

V gene TRBV4-1 combines with J gene TRBJ2-7, with a weak D call TRBD2 (6 bases). This CDR3 spans 15 amino acids. V lost 4 bases and J 1 base, leaving 14 bases between the germline ends. CDR1 is MGHRA and CDR2 is YSYEKL in the germline V gene. The CDR3 loop is CASSPRDGGSYEQYF. The CDR3 DNA is TGCGCCAGCAGCCCTAGGGACGGGGGTTCCTACGAGCAGTACTTC.

V is TRBV21-1 and J is TRBJ2-3; no DNA check was done on the table's D call, TRBD2. TRBV21-1 is reported as a pseudogene. The CDR3 is made up of 17 amino acids. CDR3 sequence: CASSLQRTTRSTDTQYF. The CDR3 DNA is TGTGCCAGCAGCCTTCAGCGCACCACTAGAAGCACAGATACGCAGTATTTT.

The V and J genes are TRBV20-1 and TRBJ1-1; no clear D gene. This CDR3 spans 10 amino acids. Trimming stripped 8 bases from V and 11 bases from J, with 15 bases between. From germline, CDR1 is DFQATT and CDR2 SNEGSKA (reference sequence). The CDR3 here is CSLAERWAFF. For the CDR3, the DNA is TGCAGTTTAGCGGAGAGGTGGGCTTTCTTT.

The CDR3 nucleotides read TGTGCCAGCAGCGGAGGACCGACCCCAGATCAGCCCCAGCATTTT. It encodes CASSGGPTPDQPQHF. This chain uses TRBV5-8 with TRBJ1-5; D is unresolved. This CDR3 spans 15 amino acids. Germline CDR1 and CDR2: SGHTS and YDEGEE. The V gene lost 4 bases and the J gene lost 5 bases, with 16 bases spanning the gap.

This sequence joins TRBV5-4 and TRBJ2-3, with 8 nucleotides matching TRBD2. The junction had 9 bases not matched to a gene; V was cut back by 6 bases and J by 0 bases. Germline assignment: CDR1 SGHNT and CDR2 YYREEE (reference sequence). The CDR3 length is 16 residues. The DNA of the CDR3 is TGTGCCAGCAAACCCGGGGGGGCCAGGAGCACAGATACGCAGTATTTT. Protein product: CASKPGGARSTDTQYF.

V gene TRBV7-2 combines with J gene TRBJ2-3, with TRBD2 as a possible D gene (5 bases). From germline, CDR1 is SGHTA and CDR2 FQGNSA. Trimming stripped 3 bases from V and 6 bases from J, with 13 bases between. The CDR3 sequence is 14 residues long. CDR3 sequence (DNA): TGTGCCAGCAGCTTGAGTAGCGTCGGGGATACGCAGTATTTT. Amino acid sequence: CASSLSSVGDTQYF.

This clone was seen more than once but under ten times. The chain has TRBV30 and TRBJ1-5; unclear D gene. Germline V lookup: CDR1 GTSNPN, CDR2 SVGIG (reference sequence). Trimming shortened V by 2 bases and J by 4 bases, and 9 bases separated the two germline ends. The CDR3 is 13 residues long. The CDR3 spells CAWSSQRNQPQHF. CDR3 DNA: TGTGCCTGGAGTAGTCAGCGTAATCAGCCCCAGCATTTT.

Regarding this clone: Distinct nucleotide sequences in the sample also encode this CDR3. The CDR3 is CASSIADSLQDTQYF. The CDR3, as DNA: TGTGCCAGTAGTATAGCGGACTCCCTTCAAGATACGCAGTATTTT. The chain joins TRBV19 to TRBJ2-3; a weak D match, TRBD2 (5 bases). This CDR3 comprises 15 residues. V lost 1 base and J 5 bases, leaving 13 bases between the germline ends. Germline V CDR1 and CDR2: LNHDA, SQIVND (reference sequence).

The V and J genes are TRBV9 and TRBJ2-1; D not certain. Looked up from germline, CDR1 is SGDLS and CDR2 is YYNGEE. This CDR3 is 14 amino acids long. V dropped 0 bases and J dropped 5 bases, with 9 bases sitting between them. CDR3 in amino acids: CASSVGLVNNEQFF. CDR3 DNA: TGTGCCAGCAGCGTAGGTCTAGTTAACAATGAGCAGTTCTTC.

V and J are TRBV4-2 and TRBJ2-7; weak D call: TRBD1 (5 bases). The CDR3 extends over 13 amino acids. Germline V gene lookup returns CDR1 LGHNA and CDR2 YNFKEQ. Trimming pared 6 bases from V and 9 bases from J, leaving 18 bases between. For the CDR3, the DNA is TGTGCCAGCAGGCCTAATACAGGTACTGCGCAGTACTTC. Translation: CASRPNTGTAQYF.

V usage is TRBV4-1 and J usage is TRBJ2-7; TRBD2 matches at 9 bases. The ends lost 0 bases at V and 3 bases at J; junction bases unmatched: 3. The CDR3 consists of 15 residues. CDR1 is MGHRA and CDR2 is YSYEKL in the germline V gene. CDR3 in DNA: TGCGCCAGCAGCCAAGATGCGGGGGGGGTCTACGAGCAGTACTTC. Amino acids: CASSQDAGGVYEQYF.

This sequence joins TRBV7-2 and TRBJ1-4; D is possibly TRBD1 (6 bases). Germline V gene sequence: CDR1 SGHTA, CDR2 FQGNSA. The CDR3 runs to 15 residues. V dropped 5 bases and J dropped 5 bases, with 15 bases sitting between them. CDR3: CASSKGGAGNEKLFF. The CDR3, as DNA: TGTGCCAGCAGCAAGGGGGGGGCCGGGAATGAAAAACTGTTTTTT.

This rearrangement joins TRBV14 to TRBJ1-1; D is unclear. CDR3 length equals 13 residues. The germline gives CDR1 SGHDN, CDR2 FVKESK. Trimming shortened V by 3 bases and J by 1 base, and 6 bases separated the two germline ends. Here the CDR3 reads CASSQTKNTEAFF. The CDR3 DNA is TGTGCCAGCAGCCAGACAAAGAACACTGAAGCTTTCTTT.

This clone was picked up one time. DNA for the CDR3: TGTGCCAGCATCACCGGGACAGACTTTTACGAGCAGTACTTC. This gives the protein CASITGTDFYEQYF. This chain uses TRBV28 with TRBJ2-7; 7 positions match TRBD1. This CDR3 is built from 14 residues. Germline V CDR1 and CDR2: MDHEN, SYDVKM. V lost 7 bases, J lost 4 bases, and 10 bases stayed unmatched. Using reference TRBV28 and TRBJ2-7 for the parts outside the CDR3, the full variable domain is DVKVTQSSRYLVKRTGEKVFLECVQDMDHENMFWYRQDPGLGLRLIYFSYDVKMKEKGDIPEGYSVSREKKERFSLILESASTNQTSMYLCASITGTDFYEQYFGPGTRLTVT.

The chain uses TRBV5-4 and TRBJ2-3, with D maybe TRBD2 (7 bases). Trimming pared 2 bases from V and 2 bases from J, leaving 21 bases between. The CDR3 contains 18 residues. The V gene's germline CDR1 is SGHNT and CDR2 YYREEE (reference sequence). This CDR3 is CASSFGDWSGGHTDTQYF. CDR3 bases: TGTGCCAGCAGCTTCGGGGACTGGTCGGGGGGACACACAGATACGCAGTATTTT. Complete variable domain (other parts from reference TRBV5-4 and TRBJ2-3): ETGVTQSPTHLIKTRGQQVTLRCSSQSGHNTVSWYQQALGQGPQFIFQYYREEENGRGNFPPRFSGLQFPNYSSELNVNALELDDSALYLCASSFGDWSGGHTDTQYFGPGTRLTVL.

The chain is built from TRBV25-1 and TRBJ2-7; D ambiguous. CDR1 is MGHDK, CDR2 SYGVNS, per germline. The V and J ends lost 3 bases and 2 bases respectively, with 8 bases between them. The CDR3 has 13 amino acids. The DNA for the CDR3 is TGTGCCAGCAGTGACCCCCCAGCCTACGAGCAGTACTTC. It translates to CASSDPPAYEQYF.

The J gene is TRBJ1-1, the V gene TRBV27; D possibly corresponds to TRBD1 (6 bases). This CDR3 spans 16 amino acids. V lost 5 bases, J lost 3 bases, and 19 bases lay in between. CDR1 is MNHEY, CDR2 SMNVEV, per germline (reference sequence). As DNA, the CDR3 is TGTGCCAGCAGTCCCATTGGGGGGGCTGGGGACACTGAAGCTTTCTTT. Amino acids: CASSPIGGAGDTEAFF.

About this clone itself: Its ends do not fully match the called genes, so a read error is possible. The same CDR3 is also encoded by other DNA sequences in this sample. The chain has TRBV4-1 and TRBJ2-1, with D possibly TRBD2 on 7 matching bases. CDR1 MGHRA and CDR2 YSYEKL come from the germline V gene. This CDR3 has 15 amino acids. CDR3 in amino acids: CASSGGRGANNEQFF. The CDR3 DNA reads TGCGCTAGCAGTGGTGGACGGGGGGCAAACAATGAGCAGTTCTTC.

This clone was recorded a few times. This chain connects TRBV6-5 to TRBJ1-4; 8 bases match TRBD1. There are 14 residues in the CDR3. Germline V lookup: CDR1 MNHEY, CDR2 SVGAGI. J gave up 8 bases and V 6 bases, and 8 bases lay outside the gene matches. The CDR3 protein is CASSPTGEREKLFF. The CDR3, as DNA: TGTGCCAGCAGCCCGACAGGGGAAAGAGAAAAACTGTTTTTT.

This clone turned up a few times. CDR3 region: CASSSRLNTEAFF. CDR3 DNA: TGTGCCAGCAGCTCCCGTCTGAACACTGAAGCTTTCTTT. The V gene is TRBV4-2, the J gene TRBJ1-1; D ambiguous. CDR1 is LGHNA, CDR2 YNFKEQ, per germline. Between the trimmed V and J ends, which lost 5 bases and 0 bases, there was a span of 7 bases. CDR3 length: 13 amino acids.

V usage is TRBV6-5 and J usage is TRBJ1-5, with TRBD1 matching 8 bases. Germline V lookup: CDR1 MNHEY, CDR2 SVGAGI. CDR3 length: 15 amino acids. With V trimmed by 8 bases and J by 3 bases, 9 bases remained unmatched. As DNA, the CDR3 is TGTGCCAGCGGGACAGGCCCGGAAAACAATCAGCCCCAGCATTTT. The encoded protein is CASGTGPENNQPQHF.

V gene TRBV11-2 combines with J gene TRBJ2-4; D might be TRBD2 (6 bases). Germline V lookup: CDR1 SGHAT, CDR2 FQNNGV. V was pared by 1 base and J by 0 bases, with 10 bases between. The CDR3 sequence is 16 residues long. The CDR3 loop reads CASSLGGELAKNIQYF. In nucleotides, the CDR3 is TGTGCCAGCAGCTTAGGGGGGGAACTAGCCAAAAACATTCAGTACTTC.